Given below is one TCR beta chain in context. Its antigen is currently not known. Per-base quality was not reported, and no clone a single base away is much larger than it. The donors were healthy, HIV-negative adults who had no recently reported acute infections or vaccinations. Every donor was a Caucasian adult living in Nashville, Tennessee, USA. CD8 memory samples consisted of magnetically selected CD45RO+ cells combined with CCR7-negative CD45RA+ effector memory (TemRA) cells. Blood was collected by leukapheresis, and PBMCs were isolated by Ficoll-Histopaque density gradient centrifugation and then cryopreserved in liquid nitrogen vapor phase. Analytical flow cytometry was used to check the purity and quantity of each magnetically sorted T cell population. Genomic DNA was isolated from each sorted fraction and quantified by UV absorbance on a Nanodrop 2000c. Using the deep immunoSEQ assay, multiplex PCR amplified TCR CDR3 regions from genomic DNA. Extracted genomic DNA from each cell subset was distributed evenly across all wells of several immunoSEQ 96-well plates, and each plate was treated as a replicate. For sorted subsets, around 0.2 ug of genomic DNA, equivalent to roughly 33,000 T cell genomes, went into each replicate PCR. Purified libraries were quantified with a Qubit 3.0 fluorometer, sized on a Bioanalyzer 2100, and re-quantified with the KAPA Library Quantification kit. Each immunoSEQ 96-well plate was sequenced on its own single-read 150-cycle Illumina NextSeq 550 flow cell. Processing in the source paper ran as follows. The immunoSEQ output contained only junctional sequences without quality scores, so filtering could not match that applied to full-length reads. To assign V/J genes and CDR3, sequences were annotated against IMGT germline references using PyIR, a Python wrapper for IgBLAST v1.9. Reads were removed for weak V/J assignments (E-value above 1e-6), missing CDR3, stop codons, out-of-frame junctions, or ambiguous translated residues. V3J clonotypes were defined by identical inferred V gene, J gene, and CDR3 amino acid sequence. The percentage overlap between two repertoires was calculated by dividing the number of shared unique clonotypes by the size of the smaller repertoire. Three approaches were used to assess repertoire richness: RTK rarefaction, the Chao1 estimator, and Recon v2.1 estimates of unobserved clonotypes. Generation probabilities for all TCRbeta clonotypes obtained by the gDNA method from a handful of donors were computed using OLGA. The immuneACCESS repertoire file appears here via TCRdb, limited to in-frame rearrangements. These files lack a portion of the clones; in checked studies, under half of the deficit traces to unresolved V genes, and the cause of the others is not known. The V and J calls and clone size are taken from that table; D and trimming were inferred from the DNA. The sample has approximately 350,000 clones on record, 95% to 97% of them singletons. In total, the top ten clones hold around 0.32% of the sample.

These data come from a study of shared clonotypes between healthy human individuals (dated by TCRdb to 2020 to 2021). Broadly, across the study: Three men and a couple of women, aged 18 to 49 years, made up the cohort. Per donor, three plates each were used for CD4 naive and CD4 memory, two for CD8 naive, and one for CD8 memory. Leukapheresis yielded between about 0.8 and 8.9 billion PBMCs per donor. Libraries were prepared and TCR repertoires were sequenced by different laboratories using diverse techniques, in order to increase sequencing depth and limit assay-specific biases. Blood TCR repertoires of four to six healthy adults were deeply sequenced to estimate repertoire size and the extent of clonotype sharing between individuals. What the authors observed across the whole study: The small number of donors limited the genetic and exposure-history diversity represented. Naive subsets generally had larger estimated clonotype richness than memory subsets. Compared with non-shared clonotypes, clonotypes shared by all four sorted-subset donors had higher generation probabilities. Sharing across several donors was observed for around 5% of naive CD4, less than 4% of naive CD8, 2% to 2.5% of memory CD4, and about 0.38% of memory CD8 clonotypes. Sampling was limited to blood, and TCR repertoires in tissue likely differ from TCR repertoires in blood. Based on pairwise subsampling, the degree of clonotype sharing among donors was expected to be affected by sequencing depth. Even with the large sequencing depth, rarefaction of the sorted-subset datasets indicated that sequencing was incomplete.

CDR1 and CDR2 are drawn from the germline V gene: MNHEY, SVGAGI. CDR3 length: 14 amino acids, cysteine to phenylalanine. Here the CDR3 DNA is all that survives: 42 bases in frame from base 1. V is reduced by 2 bases and J by 3 bases, leaving a spacing of 11 bases between them. Sequenced sample: memory CD8+ T cells sorted from blood. The label giving this sample's cell subset or site can be read as: CD45RO+ cells pooled with CCR7-negative TemRA cells. The TCR sequence derives from a man aged 30 to 45 in good health. The V and J genes are TRBV6-5 and TRBJ2-7; TRBD2 is perhaps the D gene, given 7 matching bases. The CDR3 reads as follows: CASSYRGGGYEQYF. The DNA is as follows: TGTGCCAGCAGTTACCGGGGAGGGGGCTACGAGCAGTACTTC.